The present TCR beta chain was sequenced within a study of blood T cells in healthy people across ages. Study in general: Template switching picked up about one barcoded beta molecule for each two T cells.

The length of the CDR3 is 15 residues. V lost 1 base and J 4 bases, leaving 13 bases between the germline ends. Per germline, CDR1 MNHEY and CDR2 SMNVEV (reference sequence). This clonotype was found a few times. Next came a second PCR, run for about 6 to 12 cycles, which used a sample-barcoded 5' primer along with a J-beta primer mix. TCRdb ran MiXCR on the 5' RACE reads and lists one entry per CDR3 protein. The sample has approximately 900,000 distinct CDR3 sequences, roughly 48% seen once; the top ten hold about an eighth. This TCR came from a man aged 30 to 45 in good health. Material for sequencing was blood. This chain uses TRBV27 with TRBJ1-1; D is uncertain. The CDR3 spells CASSLLSVAATEAFF. CDR3 DNA: TGTGCCAGCAGTTTATTATCGGTGGCCGCCACTGAAGCTTTCTTT.